This T cell receptor beta chain came from a study of shared clonotypes between healthy human individuals. Germline CDR1 and CDR2: SGHKS and YYEKEE (reference sequence). The CDR3 sequence is 14 residues long. Between the trimmed V and J ends, which lost 0 bases and 7 bases, there was a span of 13 bases. Generated by immunoSEQ multiplex PCR, the TCRdb table keeps only in-frame clones and is missing some. This table holds 190,000 or so clones, about 68% found once. This chain connects TRBV5-5 to TRBJ1-1; tentative D call: TRBD1 (5 bases). The sequenced sample consisted of memory CD4+ T cells sorted from blood. Subset meaning: CD45RA-negative fraction. The origin of this receptor is a man younger than 40 in good health. The CDR3 region has the DNA TGTGCCAGCAGCTTGGCCGGAGGGGAAGTTGAAGCTTTCTTT. Residues: CASSLAGGEVEAFF. Full variable domain (outside the CDR3, taken from reference TRBV5-5 and TRBJ1-1): DAGVTQSPTHLIKTRGQQVTLRCSPISGHKSVSWYQQVLGQGPQFIFQYYEKEERGRGNFPDRFSARQFPNYSSELNVNALLLGDSALYLCASSLAGGEVEAFFGQGTRLTVV.